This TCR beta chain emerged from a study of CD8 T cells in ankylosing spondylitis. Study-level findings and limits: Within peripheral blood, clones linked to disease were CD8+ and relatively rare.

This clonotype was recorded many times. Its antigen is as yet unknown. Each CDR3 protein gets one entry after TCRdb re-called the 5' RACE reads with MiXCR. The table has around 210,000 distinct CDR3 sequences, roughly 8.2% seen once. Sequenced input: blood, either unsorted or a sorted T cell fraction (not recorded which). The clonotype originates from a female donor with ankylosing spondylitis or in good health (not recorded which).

Here the CDR3 DNA reads TGCAGCGTTTTGACTAGCGGGAGAGAGAAATACAATGAGCAGTTCTTC. This translates into CSVLTSGREKYNEQFF. This chain connects TRBV29-1 to TRBJ2-1; TRBD2 matches at 12 bases. Trimming took 5 bases from V and 4 from J; bases not matched to a gene: 9. The length of the CDR3 is 16 residues. Germline V gene data show CDR1 as SQVTM and CDR2 as ANQGSEA.